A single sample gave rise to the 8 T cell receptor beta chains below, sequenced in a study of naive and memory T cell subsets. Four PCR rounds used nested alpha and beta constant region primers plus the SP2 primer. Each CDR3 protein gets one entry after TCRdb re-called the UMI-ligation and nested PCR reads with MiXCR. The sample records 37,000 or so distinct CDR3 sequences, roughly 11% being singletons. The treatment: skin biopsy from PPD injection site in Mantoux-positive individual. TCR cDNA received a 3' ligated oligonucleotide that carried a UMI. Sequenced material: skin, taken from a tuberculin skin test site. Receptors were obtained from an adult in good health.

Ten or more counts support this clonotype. The DNA for the CDR3 is TGTGCCAGCAGCTTAGCCCAGACAACCCCCGGGGAGCTGTTTTTT. This encodes CASSLAQTTPGELFF. The V call is TRBV11-3, the J call TRBJ2-2; D remains ambiguous. The CDR3 has 15 amino acids. Germline V gene data show CDR1 as SGHNT and CDR2 as YENEEA. V lost 1 base and J lost 6, with 12 bases in between.

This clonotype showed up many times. The CDR3 loop is CASGPYSSYNEQFF. CDR3 DNA: TGTGCCAGCGGCCCGTATAGCTCCTACAATGAGCAGTTCTTC. V usage is TRBV27 and J usage is TRBJ2-1; D remains unclear. The CDR3 is 14 amino acids. V was cut by 8 bases and J by 0 bases, with 11 bases left in between. CDR1 is MNHEY and CDR2 is SMNVEV in the germline V gene (reference sequence).

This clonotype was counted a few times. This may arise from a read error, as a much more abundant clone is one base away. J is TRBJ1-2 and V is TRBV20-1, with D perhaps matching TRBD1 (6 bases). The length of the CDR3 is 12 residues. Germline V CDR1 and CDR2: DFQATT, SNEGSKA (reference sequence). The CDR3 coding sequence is TGCAGTGCTAGGGGGGGCGCCTATGGCGACACCTTC. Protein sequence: CSARGGAYGDTF.

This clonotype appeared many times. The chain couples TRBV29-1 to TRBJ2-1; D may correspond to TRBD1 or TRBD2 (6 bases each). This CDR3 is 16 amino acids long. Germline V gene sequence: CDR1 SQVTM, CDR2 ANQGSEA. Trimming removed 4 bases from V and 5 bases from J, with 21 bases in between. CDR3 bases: TGCAGCGTTGGGGGGGACATAAGCCGTAATAACAATGAGCAGTTCTTC. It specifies CSVGGDISRNNNEQFF.

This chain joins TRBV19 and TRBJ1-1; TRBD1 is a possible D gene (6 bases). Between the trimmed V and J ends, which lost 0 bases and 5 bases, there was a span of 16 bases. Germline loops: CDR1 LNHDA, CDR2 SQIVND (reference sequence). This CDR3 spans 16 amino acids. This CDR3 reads CASSIEIQGGATEAFF. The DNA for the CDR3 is TGTGCCAGTAGTATAGAGATACAGGGTGGAGCGACTGAAGCTTTCTTT. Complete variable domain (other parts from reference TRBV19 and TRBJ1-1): DGGITQSPKYLFRKEGQNVTLSCEQNLNHDAMYWYRQDPGQGLRLIYYSQIVNDFQKGDIAEGYSVSREKKESFPLTVTSAQKNPTAFYLCASSIEIQGGATEAFFGQGTRLTVV.

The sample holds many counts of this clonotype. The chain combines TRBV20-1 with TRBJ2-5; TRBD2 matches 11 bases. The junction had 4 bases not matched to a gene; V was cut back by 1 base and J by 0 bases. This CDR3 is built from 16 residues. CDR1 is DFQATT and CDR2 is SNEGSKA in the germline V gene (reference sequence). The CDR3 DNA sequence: TGCAGTGCTAGAGCCCTACTAGCGGGAGACCAAGAGACCCAGTACTTC. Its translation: CSARALLAGDQETQYF.

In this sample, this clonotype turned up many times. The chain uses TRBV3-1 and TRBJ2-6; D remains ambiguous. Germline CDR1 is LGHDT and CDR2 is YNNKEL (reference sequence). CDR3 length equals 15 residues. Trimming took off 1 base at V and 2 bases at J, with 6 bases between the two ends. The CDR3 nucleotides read TGTGCCAGCAGCCAAGCTGCCGCTGGGGCCAACGTCCTGACTTTC. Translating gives CASSQAAAGANVLTF.

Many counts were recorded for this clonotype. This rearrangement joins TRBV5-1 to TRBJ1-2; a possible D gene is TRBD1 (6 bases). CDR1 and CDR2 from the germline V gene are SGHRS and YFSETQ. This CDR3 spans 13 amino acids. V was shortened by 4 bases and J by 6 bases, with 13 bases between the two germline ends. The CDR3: CASSLTGSHGYTF. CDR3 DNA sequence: TGCGCCAGCAGCCTTACAGGGTCTCATGGCTACACCTTC.